Listed here are 26 T cell receptor beta chains from one sample, sequenced in a study of shared clonotypes between healthy human individuals. TCRdb's copy holds only in-frame clones and misses some; the assay was immunoSEQ multiplex PCR. The sample shows roughly 600,000 clones, 95% to 98% of them seen only once. The naive CD8 fraction comprised CD45RO-negative cells positively selected for CCR7 and excluded terminally differentiated effector memory CD45RA+ cells. Sequencing input: naive CD8+ T cells sorted from blood. The receptors derive from a man aged 30 to 45 in good health.

The chain joins TRBV7-9 to TRBJ2-1, with D tentatively TRBD1 or TRBD2 (6 bases each). The germline CDR1 and CDR2 sequences are SEHNR and FQNEAQ (reference sequence). CDR3 length: 15 amino acids. Trimming took 3 bases from V and 8 from J, leaving 17 bases between them. CDR3: CASSFRRAGGDEQFF. In DNA form, the CDR3 reads TGTGCCAGCAGCTTCAGGCGGGCCGGGGGCGATGAGCAGTTCTTC. Complete variable domain (other parts from reference TRBV7-9 and TRBJ2-1): DTGVSQNPRHKITKRGQNVTFRCDPISEHNRLYWYRQTLGQGPEFLTYFQNEAQLEKSRLLSDRFSAERPKGSFSTLEIQRTEQGDSAMYLCASSFRRAGGDEQFFGPGTRLTVL.

The V call is TRBV5-1, the J call TRBJ2-1, with no clear D. The CDR3 totals 14 residues. The germline V and J ends were trimmed by 8 bases and 0 bases, with 12 bases remaining between them. The germline gives CDR1 SGHRS, CDR2 YFSETQ. The CDR3 region has the DNA TGCGCCAGTAGTAGTTTCAGCTCCTACAATGAGCAGTTCTTC. Encoded protein: CASSSFSSYNEQFF.

This sequence joins TRBV13 and TRBJ2-7, with D perhaps matching TRBD2 (6 bases). The CDR3 spans 14 residues. Trimming cost V 3 bases and J 5 bases, with 14 bases left between them. Looked up from germline, CDR1 is PRHDT and CDR2 is FYEKMQ (reference sequence). CDR3 nucleotides: TGTGCCAGCAGCTTCGGCGGGACTCTGGACGAGCAGTACTTC. Its translation: CASSFGGTLDEQYF.

Only one count was recorded for this clone. The chain is built from TRBV30 and TRBJ1-1; D is unresolved. Deletions cut 0 bases from V and 4 bases from J, with 12 bases between. The germline V gene encodes CDR1 GTSNPN and CDR2 SVGIG (reference sequence). This CDR3 is 14 amino acids long. The CDR3 DNA follows: TGTGCCTGGAGTGTGAAGGCAGCTATCACTGAAGCTTTCTTT. This translates into CAWSVKAAITEAFF.

The V gene is TRBV6-5, the J gene TRBJ2-7; D is perhaps TRBD1 or TRBD2 (5 bases each). Germline CDR1 and CDR2: MNHEY and SVGAGI. The CDR3 length is 16 residues. V lost 0 bases and J 2 bases, leaving 14 bases between the germline ends. The CDR3 sequence is CASSYSGVRATYEQYF. Written as DNA, the CDR3 is TGTGCCAGCAGTTACTCGGGAGTCAGGGCTACCTACGAGCAGTACTTC.

The gene calls are TRBV4-1 and TRBJ2-7; D is unclear. CDR3 length: 12 amino acids. Trimming cost V 0 bases and J 7 bases, with 7 bases left between them. Germline loops: CDR1 MGHRA, CDR2 YSYEKL. CDR3 region: CASSQDTVEQYF. Written as DNA, the CDR3 is TGCGCCAGCAGCCAAGACACCGTGGAGCAGTACTTC.

The chain recombines TRBV5-1 with TRBJ2-3; D is possibly TRBD1 (6 bases). CDR1 is SGHRS and CDR2 is YFSETQ in the germline V gene. This CDR3 contains 15 residues. The germline V and J ends were trimmed by 1 base and 4 bases, with 13 bases remaining between them. The CDR3 is CASSLTGLFSDTQYF. CDR3 nucleotides: TGCGCCAGCAGCTTGACAGGGCTATTCTCAGATACGCAGTATTTT.

The rearrangement links TRBV7-3 to TRBJ2-3, with 7 bases aligning to TRBD1. Trimming took 5 bases from V and 0 from J; bases not matched to a gene: 5. CDR1 and CDR2 (germline): SGHTA, FQGTGA. The CDR3 covers 15 residues. The CDR3 loop reads CASSLGTASTDTQYF. CDR3 in DNA: TGTGCCAGCAGCCTAGGGACAGCTAGCACAGATACGCAGTATTTT.

This chain links TRBV11-2 with TRBJ2-7; possibly TRBD1 or TRBD2 for D (6 bases each). Trimming removed 5 bases from V and 0 bases from J, with 26 bases in between. The CDR3 runs 19 residues. The germline gives CDR1 SGHAT, CDR2 FQNNGV. The CDR3: CASSLAFSLGGPSSYEQYF. CDR3 nucleotides: TGTGCCAGCAGCCTTGCGTTTTCACTGGGGGGCCCAAGCTCCTACGAGCAGTACTTC.

The chain has TRBV29-1 and TRBJ2-3; no clear D gene. Germline V CDR1 and CDR2: SQVTM, ANQGSEA. V shed 2 bases and J shed 1 base, with 13 bases lying between them. The CDR3 length is 15 residues. CDR3 sequence (DNA): TGCAGCGTTGAATTTGTCGGAAGCGGCACAGATACGCAGTATTTT. As protein: CSVEFVGSGTDTQYF.

CDR3 loop: CASSLERASDEQYF. The DNA of the CDR3 is TGCGCCAGCAGCTTGGAAAGGGCTTCCGACGAGCAGTACTTC. This rearrangement joins TRBV5-1 to TRBJ2-7; D is unresolved. The V end was cut by 0 bases, the J end by 5 bases, with 12 bases between. The CDR3 length is 14 residues. Germline V lookup: CDR1 SGHRS, CDR2 YFSETQ.

The gene calls are TRBV6-1 and TRBJ2-5, with TRBD2 matching 8 bases. Germline V gives CDR1 MNHNS, CDR2 SASEGT. Trimming at V came to 2 bases and at J to 5 bases, leaving 4 bases not matched to a gene. The CDR3 has 14 amino acids. CDR3 in amino acids: CASSELGGAETQYF. CDR3 sequence (DNA): TGTGCCAGCAGTGAACTCGGGGGGGCCGAGACCCAGTACTTC.

The gene calls are TRBV14 and TRBJ2-1; 9 nucleotides line up with TRBD2. Unmatched junction bases numbered 5, after V lost 5 bases and J lost 0 bases. This CDR3 region has 16 residues. Per the germline V gene, CDR1 is SGHDN and CDR2 is FVKESK. The DNA for the CDR3 is TGTGCCAGCAGCTGGGATAGCGGGGGCTCCTACAATGAGCAGTTCTTC. Translating gives CASSWDSGGSYNEQFF.

This chain links TRBV5-2 with TRBJ1-2. TRBV5-2 is a pseudogene. The CDR3 runs 15 residues. The CDR3 DNA is TGTGCCAGCAAGGTTGCAGGACGAAAGACCTATGGCTACACCTTC. As protein: CASKVAGRKTYGYTF.

Here the CDR3 reads CASSLRLTTGELFF. In DNA, the CDR3 is TGCGCCAGCAGCCTGAGACTCACCACCGGGGAGCTGTTTTTT. The chain combines TRBV4-1 with TRBJ2-2; D is undetermined. Germline V gene lookup returns CDR1 MGHRA and CDR2 YSYEKL. This CDR3 is built from 14 residues. The ends were cut back, 4 bases at V and 4 bases at J, with 10 bases in the middle.

The genes are TRBV4-1 and TRBJ2-7; 12 bases map to TRBD2. V shed 4 bases and J 2 bases; nucleotides not matched to a gene: 3. This CDR3 contains 15 residues. The germline gives CDR1 MGHRA, CDR2 YSYEKL. Here the CDR3 DNA reads TGCGCCAGCAGCCTTCTAGCGGGAGGGCCCTACGAGCAGTACTTC. This codes for CASSLLAGGPYEQYF.

This sequence joins TRBV7-9 and TRBJ2-3; 7 bases are shared with TRBD1. Losses at the gene ends were 4 bases for V and 0 bases for J; bases not matched to a gene: 10. This CDR3 has 17 residues. CDR1 SEHNR and CDR2 FQNEAQ come from the germline V gene (reference sequence). In nucleotides, the CDR3 is TGTGCCAGCAGCTCGAAGGGGGTGACAGGGAGCACAGATACGCAGTATTTT. Encoded protein: CASSSKGVTGSTDTQYF.

This clone was seen only once. This chain connects TRBV27 to TRBJ2-1; TRBD1 might be the D (5 bases). Germline lookup yields CDR1 MNHEY and CDR2 SMNVEV (reference sequence). CDR3 length: 16 amino acids. V was pared by 6 bases and J by 1 base, with 16 bases between. CDR3 region: CASSDWGSGSYNEQFF. The CDR3 bases are TGTGCCAGCAGCGACTGGGGCTCGGGTTCCTACAATGAGCAGTTCTTC.

The chain recombines TRBV11-2 with TRBJ2-5, with unresolved D. The CDR3 totals 12 residues. The ends were cut back, 3 bases at V and 4 bases at J, with 6 bases in the middle. CDR1 is SGHAT and CDR2 is FQNNGV in the germline V gene. The CDR3 here is CASSFLRETQYF. The CDR3 nucleotides read TGTGCCAGCAGCTTCTTAAGAGAGACCCAGTACTTC.

This chain connects TRBV11-2 to TRBJ2-1; TRBD2 might be the D (6 bases). This CDR3 is built from 17 residues. Germline V gene data show CDR1 as SGHAT and CDR2 as FQNNGV. V shed 7 bases and J shed 3 bases, with 22 bases lying between them. The CDR3 is CASNLGENWGVYNEQFF. The CDR3 DNA follows: TGTGCCAGCAACCTCGGGGAGAATTGGGGGGTCTACAATGAGCAGTTCTTC.

This rearrangement joins TRBV6-5 to TRBJ1-5; D gene uncertain. The CDR3 length is 13 residues. The ends were cut back, 4 bases at V and 6 bases at J, with 10 bases in the middle. Germline lookup yields CDR1 MNHEY and CDR2 SVGAGI. CDR3 region: CASSLTQFQPQHF. CDR3 nucleotides: TGTGCCAGCAGTTTAACACAGTTTCAGCCCCAGCATTTT.

This clone was seen a single time. This chain uses TRBV7-9 with TRBJ1-4; TRBD1 agrees at 9 bases. This CDR3 is 16 amino acids long. The germline V gene encodes CDR1 SEHNR and CDR2 FQNEAQ (reference sequence). V dropped 5 bases and J dropped 4; count of bases not matched to a gene: 8. As DNA, the CDR3 is TGTGCCAGCAGCGCCACACCGGGACAGGGTAATGAAAAACTGTTTTTT. It encodes CASSATPGQGNEKLFF.

J is TRBJ2-7 and V is TRBV7-8; perhaps TRBD2 as D (5 bases). Trimming removed 5 bases from V and 2 bases from J, with 19 bases in between. Germline V gene lookup returns CDR1 SGHVS and CDR2 FQNEAQ. This CDR3 spans 16 amino acids. The CDR3 DNA sequence: TGTGCCAGCAGCCCCAGAGAGGGAGTATCCGCCTACGAGCAGTACTTC. This encodes CASSPREGVSAYEQYF.

V is TRBV9 and J is TRBJ2-2, with 8 nucleotides matching TRBD1. The CDR3 consists of 16 residues. The V gene end was trimmed by 4 bases and the J gene end by 3 bases; junction bases not matched to a gene: 8. The germline CDR1 and CDR2 sequences are SGDLS and YYNGEE. The CDR3 spells CASSTRTGSDTGELFF. In DNA, the CDR3 is TGTGCCAGCAGCACCCGGACAGGGTCCGACACCGGGGAGCTGTTTTTT.

The CDR3 DNA reads as TGTGCCAGCAGCTCCCGGACTAGCGGGAGGGCCGGGGAGCTGTTTTTT. Translating it yields CASSSRTSGRAGELFF. V and J are TRBV7-6 and TRBJ2-2; 15 nucleotides align to TRBD2. The germline gives CDR1 SGHVS, CDR2 FNYEAQ. CDR3 size: 16 residues. V trimming: 4 bases; J trimming: 6 bases; junction bases outside the gene matches: 3.

The chain recombines TRBV29-1 with TRBJ2-6, with TRBD1 as a possible D gene (5 bases). V lost 7 bases and J lost 0, with 13 bases in between. Per germline, CDR1 SQVTM and CDR2 ANQGSEA. The CDR3 has 15 residues. This CDR3 is CSAVTEGSGANVLTF. CDR3 nucleotides: TGCAGCGCTGTGACAGAAGGCTCTGGGGCCAACGTCCTGACTTTC.